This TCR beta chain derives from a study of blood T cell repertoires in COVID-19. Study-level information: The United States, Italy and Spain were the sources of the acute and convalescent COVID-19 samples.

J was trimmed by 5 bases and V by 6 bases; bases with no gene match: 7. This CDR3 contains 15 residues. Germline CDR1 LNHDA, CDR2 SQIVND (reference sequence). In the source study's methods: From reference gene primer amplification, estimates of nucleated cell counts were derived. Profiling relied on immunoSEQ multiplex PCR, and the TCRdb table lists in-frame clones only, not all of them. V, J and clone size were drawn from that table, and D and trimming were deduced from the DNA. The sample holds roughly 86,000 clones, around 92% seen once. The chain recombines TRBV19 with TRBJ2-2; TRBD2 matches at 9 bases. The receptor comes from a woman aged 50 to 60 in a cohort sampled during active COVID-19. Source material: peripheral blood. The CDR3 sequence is CASRPGLALTGELFF. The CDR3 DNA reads TGTGCCAGTAGACCGGGACTAGCTCTGACCGGGGAGCTGTTTTTT.